The 31 T cell receptor beta chains below all came from one sample that was sequenced in a study of spatial heterogeneity in lung cancer. TCRdb fed the 5' RACE reads into MiXCR, producing one record per CDR3 protein. The sample contains about 94,000 distinct CDR3 sequences, just under 20% of which appear only once. Time point here: blood at routine non-recurrence follow-up after resection. The sequencing used PBMCs, collected at follow-up. The receptors were gathered from a male donor with early-stage non-small cell lung cancer.

The genes are TRBV7-9 and TRBJ2-3, with 12 bases fitting TRBD2. The CDR3 contains 16 residues. Per germline, CDR1 SEHNR and CDR2 FQNEAQ (reference sequence). J lost 0 bases, V lost 5 bases, and 3 bases had no gene match. The DNA of the CDR3 is TGTGCCAGCAGCGGAGGGACTAGCGGGAGCACAGATACGCAGTATTTT. The encoded protein is CASSGGTSGSTDTQYF. Combining the CDR3 with reference TRBV7-9 and TRBJ2-3 gives the whole variable domain DTGVSQNPRHKITKRGQNVTFRCDPISEHNRLYWYRQTLGQGPEFLTYFQNEAQLEKSRLLSDRFSAERPKGSFSTLEIQRTEQGDSAMYLCASSGGTSGSTDTQYFGPGTRLTVL.

V usage is TRBV12-3 or TRBV12-4 and J usage is TRBJ2-5, with D possibly TRBD1 on 6 matching bases. Between the trimmed V and J ends, which lost 6 bases and 1 base, there was a span of 12 bases. This CDR3 is built from 14 residues. The CDR3 DNA follows: TGTGCCAGCAGCCAAGGGGGTCCCCAAGAGACCCAGTACTTC. Its protein is CASSQGGPQETQYF.

This clonotype was found a few times. The genes are TRBV25-1 and TRBJ2-5; 8 positions match TRBD1. The CDR3 runs 15 residues. CDR1 is MGHDK and CDR2 is SYGVNS in the germline V gene. Losses at the gene ends were 2 bases for V and 5 bases for J; bases not matched to a gene: 7. CDR3 nucleotide sequence: TGTGCCAGCAGTGAACAGGGGGCTCGGCGGGAGACCCAGTACTTC. Protein sequence: CASSEQGARRETQYF.

This clonotype showed up just a few times. J is TRBJ2-1 and V is TRBV28; 7 positions agree with TRBD1. V gave up 6 bases and J gave up 1 base; unmatched junction bases: 6. The CDR3 contains 15 residues. The germline V gene has CDR1 MDHEN and CDR2 SYDVKM. The CDR3 DNA sequence: TGTGCCAGCAGGCAAGGGGGCCCTTCCTACAATGAGCAGTTCTTC. It is translated as CASRQGGPSYNEQFF.

A few counts support this clonotype. The genes are TRBV2 and TRBJ2-1; TRBD1 is a possible D gene (5 bases). Trimming removed 8 bases at V and 4 bases at J, with 18 bases between. The CDR3 is made up of 15 amino acids. The germline V gene encodes CDR1 SNHLY and CDR2 FYNNEI. Written as DNA, the CDR3 is TGTGCCAGCCGACAATCGGACATTCTTTACAATGAGCAGTTCTTC. Translation: CASRQSDILYNEQFF.

This clonotype was recorded a few times. This chain connects TRBV25-1 to TRBJ1-1, with a tentative D call TRBD1 (6 bases). This CDR3 spans 15 amino acids. CDR1 is MGHDK, CDR2 SYGVNS, per germline. The ends were cut back, 1 base at V and 6 bases at J, with 15 bases in the middle. The CDR3: CASSEFGTKSAEAFF. The CDR3 DNA follows: TGTGCCAGCAGTGAATTCGGGACAAAAAGCGCTGAAGCTTTCTTT.

The CDR3 region is CASSQKHPANYGYTF. For the CDR3, the DNA is TGTGCCAGCTCACAAAAGCATCCGGCTAACTATGGCTACACCTTC. The J gene is TRBJ1-2, the V gene TRBV18; D is unclear. Per germline, CDR1 KGHSH and CDR2 LQKENI. The CDR3 runs 15 residues. With 4 bases removed from V and 0 bases from J, the gap between germline ends came to 12 bases.

CDR3 nucleotides: TGTGCCAGCAGCGTAGCCTCCGGACCCCGGGATACGCAGTATTTT. Protein sequence: CASSVASGPRDTQYF. The V gene is TRBV9, the J gene TRBJ2-3; D uncertain. The CDR3 has 15 residues. The V gene lost 0 bases and the J gene lost 6 bases, with 14 bases spanning the gap. Germline loops: CDR1 SGDLS, CDR2 YYNGEE.

This clonotype was seen at least ten times. V usage is TRBV7-2 and J usage is TRBJ1-5, with unresolved D. The CDR3 consists of 13 residues. Germline loops: CDR1 SGHTA, CDR2 FQGNSA. V lost 1 base and J 4 bases, leaving 5 bases between the germline ends. CDR3 region: CASSLEQNQPQHF. The CDR3 nucleotides read TGTGCCAGCAGCTTAGAGCAGAATCAGCCCCAGCATTTT.

This clonotype has only a few counts. The J gene is TRBJ2-3, the V gene TRBV9; a weak D match, TRBD1 (7 bases). From germline, CDR1 is SGDLS and CDR2 YYNGEE. The V gene lost 6 bases and the J gene lost 3 bases, with 17 bases spanning the gap. The CDR3 sequence is 15 residues long. The CDR3 loop reads CASNGGGLSTDTQYF. CDR3 nucleotide sequence: TGTGCCAGCAATGGAGGGGGCCTGAGTACAGATACGCAGTATTTT.

This clonotype was counted between two and nine times. The V and J genes are TRBV20-1 and TRBJ1-1; no firm D call. V lost 3 bases and J 1 base, leaving 12 bases between the germline ends. The CDR3 has 14 residues. CDR1 is DFQATT, CDR2 SNEGSKA, per germline (reference sequence). CDR3 region: CSASVGPPNTEAFF. CDR3 sequence (DNA): TGCAGTGCTAGCGTAGGCCCGCCGAACACTGAAGCTTTCTTT.

In its sample, this clonotype was seen a few times. The chain recombines TRBV6-6 with TRBJ2-5, with D uncertain. V dropped 4 bases and J dropped 0 bases, with 9 bases sitting between them. CDR1 and CDR2 (germline): MNHNY, SVGAGI (reference sequence). The CDR3 loop spans 14 amino acids. The CDR3 DNA is TGTGCCAGCAGTTCCCAGATAGACCAAGAGACCCAGTACTTC. This gives the protein CASSSQIDQETQYF.

This clonotype was counted only a few times. The V call is TRBV27, the J call TRBJ1-1, with 8 nucleotides matching TRBD1. CDR3 size: 15 residues. Germline trimming cut 2 bases from V and 0 bases from J; bases unmatched to any gene: 2. Per germline, CDR1 MNHEY and CDR2 SMNVEV (reference sequence). CDR3 in DNA: TGTGCCAGCAGTTTACAGGGGGCGTTGAACACTGAAGCTTTCTTT. This sequence encodes CASSLQGALNTEAFF.

This clonotype was found a few times. The chain has TRBV27 and TRBJ1-1; D not resolved. V lost 3 bases and J lost 4, with 15 bases in between. The length of the CDR3 is 15 residues. Germline V gene sequence: CDR1 MNHEY, CDR2 SMNVEV (reference sequence). Here the CDR3 DNA reads TGTGCCAGCAGTTTTATACCCACAATAGTCACTGAAGCTTTCTTT. Its translation: CASSFIPTIVTEAFF.

This CDR3 reads CASSSDRVYEQYV. CDR3 nucleotides: TGTGCCAGCAGCAGCGACAGGGTTTACGAGCAGTACGTC. The chain has TRBV7-8 and TRBJ2-7; 7 bases align to TRBD1. Germline V gene sequence: CDR1 SGHVS, CDR2 FQNEAQ. V lost 5 bases, J lost 4 bases, and 5 bases stayed unmatched. CDR3 length equals 13 residues.

The chain uses TRBV3-1 and TRBJ2-1, with D possibly TRBD2 on 5 matching bases. Between the trimmed V and J ends, which lost 3 bases and 6 bases, there was a span of 6 bases. The CDR3 spans 12 residues. CDR1 and CDR2 (germline): LGHDT, YNNKEL (reference sequence). The CDR3 nucleotides are TGTGCCAGCAGCCAGAGGGTCAATGAGCAGTTCTTC. The encoded protein is CASSQRVNEQFF.

This clonotype was counted a few times. V usage is TRBV12-3 or TRBV12-4 and J usage is TRBJ2-5; D possibly corresponds to TRBD2 (7 bases). The length of the CDR3 is 12 residues. V lost 10 bases, J lost 4 bases, and 13 bases lay in between. The chain's CDR3 is CATSGGGETQYF. CDR3 DNA: TGTGCCACCTCGGGGGGCGGAGAGACCCAGTACTTC.

There are many counts of this clonotype. V gene TRBV2 combines with J gene TRBJ2-1; weak D call: TRBD2 (6 bases). Per the germline V gene, CDR1 is SNHLY and CDR2 is FYNNEI. This CDR3 has 13 residues. With 3 bases removed from V and 3 bases from J, the gap between germline ends came to 6 bases. The CDR3 spells CASSERDYNEQFF. The CDR3 DNA is TGTGCCAGCAGTGAGCGGGACTACAATGAGCAGTTCTTC.

In its sample, this clonotype was seen a few times. This chain connects TRBV14 to TRBJ2-1; D is ambiguous. The V gene's germline CDR1 is SGHDN and CDR2 FVKESK. Trimming left V 0 bases short and J 7 bases short, with 16 bases between. This CDR3 spans 16 amino acids. CDR3 sequence (DNA): TGTGCCAGCAGCCAAGATCCCGGGTTGTTTGGGAATGAGCAGTTCTTC. It is translated as CASSQDPGLFGNEQFF.

This clonotype was seen more than once but under ten times. V and J are TRBV24-1 and TRBJ2-5; 8 nucleotides align to TRBD1. The CDR3 loop spans 15 amino acids. Germline values: CDR1 KGHDR, CDR2 SFDVKD. The V gene end was trimmed by 3 bases and the J gene end by 5 bases; junction bases not matched to a gene: 7. The chain's CDR3 is CATSDEDRGGETQYF. The CDR3, as DNA: TGTGCCACCAGTGATGAAGACAGGGGCGGGGAGACCCAGTACTTC.

CDR3 nucleotides: TGCAGTGCTTTTGGACAGGGCAACACTGAAGCTTTCTTT. Translation: CSAFGQGNTEAFF. The J gene is TRBJ1-1, the V gene TRBV20-1, with 8 nucleotides matching TRBD1. This CDR3 is 13 amino acids long. Looked up from germline, CDR1 is DFQATT and CDR2 is SNEGSKA (reference sequence). V lost 5 bases and J lost 2; bases outside the gene matches: 4.

The rearrangement links TRBV2 to TRBJ1-5; D is ambiguous. The germline CDR1 and CDR2 sequences are SNHLY and FYNNEI. Trimming removed 7 bases from V and 4 bases from J, with 17 bases in between. This CDR3 is 15 amino acids long. Here the CDR3 reads CASKVGRTSNQPQHF. CDR3 in DNA: TGTGCCAGCAAAGTGGGCAGAACCTCAAATCAGCCCCAGCATTTT.

The V call is TRBV12-5, the J call TRBJ1-3; no clear D. Trimming took off 4 bases at V and 0 bases at J, with 13 bases between the two ends. From germline, CDR1 is LGHNT and CDR2 FRNRAP. This CDR3 is 16 amino acids long. The CDR3 here is CASGSIDRFSGNTIYF. CDR3 nucleotide sequence: TGTGCTAGTGGTTCCATAGACCGGTTCTCTGGAAACACCATATATTTT. The whole variable domain, filled in from reference TRBV12-5 and TRBJ1-3, reads DARVTQTPRHKVTEMGQEVTMRCQPILGHNTVFWYRQTMMQGLELLAYFRNRAPLDDSGMPKDRFSAEMPDATLATLKIQPSEPRDSAVYFCASGSIDRFSGNTIYFGEGSWLTVV.

The chain carries TRBV7-3 and TRBJ2-7; D possibly corresponds to TRBD1 (6 bases). This CDR3 comprises 13 residues. V lost 2 bases and J 9 bases, leaving 14 bases between the germline ends. Per germline, CDR1 SGHTA and CDR2 FQGTGA. The CDR3 sequence is CASSLWAEGVQYF. The DNA for the CDR3 is TGTGCCAGCAGCTTATGGGCCGAGGGGGTGCAGTACTTC.

This clonotype occurred a few times. The V and J genes are TRBV11-2 and TRBJ2-3, with D possibly being TRBD2 (5 bases). The CDR3 length is 15 residues. Germline assignment: CDR1 SGHAT and CDR2 FQNNGV. The V end was cut by 5 bases, the J end by 0 bases, with 12 bases between. CDR3 DNA: TGTGCCAGCAGCCTGGACTTCAGAAGCACAGATACGCAGTATTTT. This gives the protein CASSLDFRSTDTQYF.

In its sample, this clonotype was seen a few times. J is TRBJ1-6 and V is TRBV4-1, with unresolved D. The CDR3 sequence is 17 residues long. CDR1 MGHRA and CDR2 YSYEKL come from the germline V gene. V was cut by 2 bases and J by 0 bases, with 11 bases left in between. CDR3 sequence reads: CASSQKVASSYNSPLHF. CDR3 in DNA: TGCGCCAGCAGCCAAAAGGTGGCCTCCTCCTATAATTCACCCCTCCACTTT.

The chain carries TRBV29-1 and TRBJ2-3, with D perhaps matching TRBD1 or TRBD2 (5 bases each). The V end was cut by 0 bases, the J end by 3 bases, with 13 bases between. The CDR3 extends over 15 amino acids. Germline-derived CDR1 and CDR2 are SQVTM and ANQGSEA. CDR3 coding DNA: TGCAGCGTTGAAGATTACAGGAGGTATACAGATACGCAGTATTTT. Translation gives CSVEDYRRYTDTQYF.

This rearrangement joins TRBV6-2 or TRBV6-3 to TRBJ1-5; tentatively, D is TRBD1 (5 bases). Germline V gene sequence: CDR1 MNHEY, CDR2 SVGEGT. Trimming pared 4 bases from V and 3 bases from J, leaving 13 bases between. This CDR3 comprises 15 residues. The CDR3: CASSSARQTNQPQHF. The DNA for the CDR3 is TGTGCCAGCAGTTCCGCACGACAGACCAATCAGCCCCAGCATTTT.

This clonotype was picked up a small number of times. The genes are TRBV6-5 and TRBJ2-5; maybe TRBD1 (6 bases). The V gene's germline CDR1 is MNHEY and CDR2 SVGAGI. Trimming shortened V by 6 bases and J by 1 base, and 12 bases separated the two germline ends. CDR3 length: 14 amino acids. Written as DNA, the CDR3 is TGTGCCAGCAGACGTACAGGGTCCCAAGAGACCCAGTACTTC. As protein: CASRRTGSQETQYF.

This clonotype was detected many times. The chain joins TRBV9 to TRBJ1-1; D is uncertain. The CDR3 runs to 14 residues. Trimming shortened V by 4 bases and J by 4 bases, and 14 bases separated the two germline ends. Germline V CDR1 and CDR2: SGDLS, YYNGEE. CDR3 loop: CASSLAEGSTEAFF. The CDR3 region has the DNA TGTGCCAGCAGCCTGGCGGAGGGAAGCACTGAAGCTTTCTTT.

This clonotype was recorded at least ten times. The chain couples TRBV12-3 or TRBV12-4 to TRBJ1-3; no firm D call. This CDR3 region has 12 residues. V was trimmed by 2 bases and J by 6 bases, leaving 5 bases between them. CDR3 sequence: CASSLRENTIYF. Here the CDR3 DNA reads TGTGCCAGCAGTTTACGAGAAAACACCATATATTTT.